These 18 T cell receptor beta chains were all obtained from the same sample, sequenced in a study of regulatory T cells in long-lasting Graves disease. Time point in this sample: newly diagnosed GD, antithyroid drugs for less than 3 months. The authors made the TCR library using RNA they extracted from PBMCs. Combining iRepertoire HTBI primers with Arm-PCR of CDR3 regions, the authors built TCR beta libraries. TCRdb re-called the multiplex PCR reads through MiXCR, storing one row per CDR3 protein. The data hold 550,000 to 700,000 distinct CDR3 sequences, with 15% to 20% observed a single time. These data were also reused for a study on T cells in Graves' hyperthyroidism and ophthalmopathy.

The material sequenced was peripheral blood mononuclear cells (PBMCs), taken at new diagnosis, from a patient treated with antithyroid drugs. The source is a man aged 18 to 30 with Graves disease.

This clonotype was picked up many times. J is TRBJ2-7 and V is TRBV11-3; TRBD1 agrees at 8 bases. The junction had 10 bases not matched to a gene; V was cut back by 6 bases and J by 6 bases. Germline lookup yields CDR1 SGHNT and CDR2 YENEEA. The CDR3 spans 14 residues. The CDR3 DNA is TGTGCCAGCAGATTCGGTCAGGGGGCATCCGAGCAGTACTTC. Amino acid sequence: CASRFGQGASEQYF.

As concerns this clonotype: A read error may be the cause here, since a much bigger clone is one base away. The chain joins TRBV28 to TRBJ2-1; TRBD2 matches 15 bases. Germline V gene sequence: CDR1 MDHEN, CDR2 SYDVKM. The CDR3 extends over 17 amino acids. With 5 bases clipped from V and 7 bases from J, the junction kept 9 bases outside the gene matches. CDR3 region: CASSAFRTSGRGNEQFF. In DNA form, the CDR3 reads TGTGCCAGCAGTGCCTTCCGGACTAGCGGGAGGGGTAATGAGCAGTTCTTC.

This clonotype has a count of ten or more. V usage is TRBV20-1 and J usage is TRBJ1-5; 7 positions match TRBD1. The germline gives CDR1 DFQATT, CDR2 SNEGSKA (reference sequence). This CDR3 contains 15 residues. Unmatched junction bases numbered 12, after V lost 6 bases and J lost 4 bases. DNA of the CDR3: TGCAGTGCCGCTCCGGGACAGACAATTAATCAGCCCCAGCATTTT. Protein sequence: CSAAPGQTINQPQHF.

Concerning this clonotype: It is likely a read error: a sequence one base away is far more abundant. This sequence joins TRBV2 and TRBJ1-4; tentatively, D is TRBD1 (6 bases). CDR1 is SNHLY, CDR2 FYNNEI, per germline. Trimming took off 6 bases at V and 0 bases at J, with 17 bases between the two ends. The CDR3 extends over 17 amino acids. The CDR3 sequence is CASSSRAGVATNEKLFF. The CDR3 region has the DNA TGTGCCAGCAGCTCCCGGGCAGGGGTAGCAACTAATGAAAAACTGTTTTTT. The full variable domain, rest sourced from reference TRBV2 and TRBJ1-4, is EPEVTQTPSHQVTQMGQEVILRCVPISNHLYFYWYRQILGQKVEFLVSFYNNEISEKSEIFDDQFSVERPDGSNFTLKIRSTKLEDSAMYFCASSSRAGVATNEKLFFGSGTQLSVL.

Ten or more counts support this clonotype. This chain links TRBV27 with TRBJ2-7; TRBD2 might be the D (6 bases). V was pared by 0 bases and J by 2 bases, with 8 bases between. Germline CDR1 MNHEY, CDR2 SMNVEV (reference sequence). CDR3 length: 14 residues. The CDR3 coding sequence is TGTGCCAGCAGTTTATCATCGGGAGCCTACGAGCAGTACTTC. It encodes CASSLSSGAYEQYF.

This clonotype has ten or more counts. The chain has TRBV7-8 and TRBJ2-5, with 12 positions matching TRBD2. Trimming took 0 bases from V and 0 from J; bases not matched to a gene: 5. CDR3 length: 18 residues. CDR1 and CDR2 (germline): SGHVS, FQNEAQ. The CDR3 DNA is TGTGCCAGCAGCTTAGCTTCTAGCGGGAGGGCCAACCAAGAGACCCAGTACTTC. Translated: CASSLASSGRANQETQYF.

This clonotype occurred a few times. The J gene is TRBJ2-7, the V gene TRBV6-2 or TRBV6-3; D unclear. V lost 4 bases and J 2 bases, leaving 12 bases between the germline ends. The CDR3 runs to 14 residues. Germline CDR1 reads MNHEY; CDR2 reads SVGEGT. The CDR3 reads CASSSAESPYEQYF. The CDR3 DNA is TGTGCCAGCAGTTCGGCGGAGAGCCCCTACGAGCAGTACTTC.

The chain recombines TRBV7-9 with TRBJ1-5; D is unresolved. V was cut by 4 bases and J by 0 bases, with 7 bases left in between. CDR1 and CDR2 from the germline V gene are SEHNR and FQNEAQ (reference sequence). This CDR3 comprises 14 residues. DNA for the CDR3: TGTGCCAGCAGCTCGTCAGGTAGCAATCAGCCCCAGCATTTT. It codes for CASSSSGSNQPQHF.

This clonotype was observed many times. The genes are TRBV19 and TRBJ1-1, with D possibly TRBD1 on 6 matching bases. Germline V gives CDR1 LNHDA, CDR2 SQIVND (reference sequence). V lost 6 bases and J 4 bases, leaving 18 bases between the germline ends. The CDR3 totals 15 residues. CDR3 sequence reads: CASSWSVRGGTEAFF. The CDR3 DNA reads TGTGCCAGTAGCTGGTCGGTCAGGGGCGGCACTGAAGCTTTCTTT.

This clonotype was found many times. V gene TRBV6-1 combines with J gene TRBJ2-6, with D possibly being TRBD2 (6 bases). The CDR3 length is 15 residues. Trimming stripped 5 bases from V and 4 bases from J, with 12 bases between. Germline V lookup: CDR1 MNHNS, CDR2 SASEGT. CDR3 bases: TGTGCCAGCAGTAGGGACGGAGGGGGGGCCAACGTCCTGACTTTC. It codes for CASSRDGGGANVLTF.

V is TRBV28 and J is TRBJ1-4; D gene unclear. The V gene lost 2 bases and the J gene lost 2 bases, with 9 bases spanning the gap. CDR1 MDHEN and CDR2 SYDVKM come from the germline V gene. CDR3 size: 15 residues. The CDR3 protein is CASSLVTGTNEKLFF. The CDR3 DNA follows: TGTGCCAGCAGTTTAGTCACCGGGACTAATGAAAAACTGTTTTTT.

This clonotype occurred many times. The chain recombines TRBV2 with TRBJ2-1; D gene unclear. The CDR3 contains 14 residues. Trimming pared 6 bases from V and 6 bases from J, leaving 15 bases between. The germline V gene has CDR1 SNHLY and CDR2 FYNNEI. CDR3 in amino acids: CASSVRAVVNEQFF. In nucleotides, the CDR3 is TGTGCCAGCAGCGTCCGGGCCGTCGTCAATGAGCAGTTCTTC.

The chain uses TRBV5-1 and TRBJ2-3, with no clear D. Germline CDR1 is SGHRS and CDR2 is YFSETQ. This CDR3 has 15 residues. Trimming left V 4 bases short and J 2 bases short, with 14 bases between. CDR3 region: CASSQVARYTDTQYF. The CDR3 DNA reads as TGCGCCAGCAGCCAAGTGGCCCGGTACACAGATACGCAGTATTTT.

This clonotype was detected only a few times. The chain carries TRBV20-1 and TRBJ2-3; TRBD1 agrees at 11 bases. The germline V gene encodes CDR1 DFQATT and CDR2 SNEGSKA (reference sequence). Germline trimming cut 6 bases from V and 2 bases from J; bases unmatched to any gene: 7. The CDR3 spans 15 residues. The CDR3 DNA reads as TGCAGTGCACGGGGACAGGGGGGGTTCACAGATACGCAGTATTTT. Translation: CSARGQGGFTDTQYF.

This clonotype was observed a few times. V gene TRBV29-1 combines with J gene TRBJ2-5; no clear D gene. V lost 4 bases and J 3 bases, leaving 12 bases between the germline ends. The germline V gene encodes CDR1 SQVTM and CDR2 ANQGSEA. The CDR3 totals 13 residues. CDR3 residues: CSVGSQTKETQYF. The CDR3 DNA is TGCAGCGTTGGGTCACAAACCAAAGAGACCCAGTACTTC.

The V call is TRBV20-1, the J call TRBJ2-1, with 9 bases matching TRBD2. The CDR3 is 14 residues long. Per germline, CDR1 DFQATT and CDR2 SNEGSKA (reference sequence). The J segment lost 9 bases and the V segment lost 6 bases, leaving 12 bases of the junction unmatched. CDR3 DNA: TGCAGTGCCCTTAGGGCGGGAGGGCCGGGTGAGCAGTTCTTC. It translates to CSALRAGGPGEQFF.

This clonotype has at least ten counts. The chain carries TRBV3-1 and TRBJ2-7; a weak D match, TRBD2 (6 bases). V was shortened by 1 base and J by 4 bases, with 11 bases between the two germline ends. CDR1 and CDR2 from the germline V gene are LGHDT and YNNKEL (reference sequence). This CDR3 has 14 amino acids. The CDR3 is CASSQGREWYEQYF. The DNA of the CDR3 is TGTGCCAGCAGCCAAGGCCGGGAGTGGTACGAGCAGTACTTC.

The V and J genes are TRBV9 and TRBJ1-2; the D gene is possibly TRBD1 (6 bases). The CDR3 is 16 residues long. V lost 0 bases to trimming and J lost 6 bases, with 18 bases between them. Germline-derived CDR1 and CDR2 are SGDLS and YYNGEE. Written as DNA, the CDR3 is TGTGCCAGCAGCGTAGGTAGCCGCAGGGGCGGCAATGGCTACACCTTC. Translating gives CASSVGSRRGGNGYTF.